Below are 4 T cell receptor beta chains sequenced from a single sample in a study of metastatic and nonmetastatic thyroid tumors. Patients had received no treatment of any kind before thyroid surgery. With MiXCR, TCRdb reprocessed the PCR reads. The top ten clones hold roughly 6% of a sample with just under 20,000 clones, over 25% of them seen once. Material: blood. The receptors stem from a female donor with papillary thyroid cancer or a benign thyroid nodule (not recorded which). Some clones in this sample may be carry-over from other donors' samples.

This chain connects TRBV14 to TRBJ2-7; TRBD2 matches at 11 bases. V lost 10 bases to trimming and J lost 6 bases; unmatched junction nucleotides: 20. CDR1 and CDR2 from the germline V gene are SGHDN and FVKESK. This CDR3 region has 17 residues. The DNA of the CDR3 is TGTGCCATACAGGAGGGGTTAGCGGGAGGGCCAACCCGCGAGCAGTACTTC. As protein: CAIQEGLAGGPTREQYF.

This clone was counted between two and nine times. This rearrangement joins TRBV6-5 to TRBJ1-5; no firm D call. The ends were cut back, 8 bases at V and 5 bases at J, with 13 bases in the middle. Germline V gene lookup returns CDR1 MNHEY and CDR2 SVGAGI. The CDR3 spans 13 residues. The CDR3 nucleotides read TGTGCCAGCTGGTACGGTTTATATCAGCCCCAGCATTTT. Translation gives CASWYGLYQPQHF.

The genes are TRBV6-1 and TRBJ2-5; tentative D call: TRBD1 (6 bases). Germline V gives CDR1 MNHNS, CDR2 SASEGT. V lost 5 bases and J 0 bases, leaving 13 bases between the germline ends. The CDR3 has 15 residues. DNA for the CDR3: TGTGCCAGCAGTCCCAGGGGCTCCTACCAAGAGACCCAGTACTTC. Its translation is CASSPRGSYQETQYF.

This clone is medium-sized within its sample. Distinct nucleotide sequences in the sample also encode this CDR3. The chain is built from TRBV6-1 and TRBJ2-1; a possible D gene is TRBD1 (5 bases). V was cut by 6 bases and J by 0 bases, with 9 bases left in between. The CDR3 runs to 14 residues. Germline CDR1 and CDR2: MNHNS and SASEGT. This CDR3 is CASSTGSSYNEQFF. The CDR3 coding sequence is TGTGCCAGCAGCACAGGAAGCTCCTACAATGAGCAGTTCTTC.